What follows are 21 T cell receptor beta chains derived from one specimen sequenced in a study of regulatory T cells in long-lasting Graves disease. Time point denoted: persistent/refractory GD, antithyroid drugs over 5 years with positive TRAb. After RNA was extracted from PBMCs, the TCR library was made from it. In building TCR beta libraries, iRepertoire HTBI primers were used together with Arm-PCR of CDR3 regions. Each CDR3 protein is one row after TCRdb ran MiXCR on the multiplex PCR reads. The data show approximately 440,000 distinct CDR3 sequences, 20% to 25% seen once. The starting material was peripheral blood mononuclear cells (PBMCs), obtained when the disease was refractory, from a patient treated with antithyroid drugs. The receptors come from a female donor with Graves disease.

As for this clonotype: This may stem from a read error, because a much larger clone lies one nucleotide away. The CDR3 end shows no conserved phenylalanine or tryptophan, and so a read error is likely. The rearrangement uses TRBV6-1 and TRBJ2-5; 9 nucleotides agree with TRBD2. The V and J ends lost 6 bases and 1 base, in that order; junction bases with no gene match: 9. The germline V gene has CDR1 MNHNS and CDR2 SASEGT. The CDR3 sequence is 16 residues long. CDR3 in amino acids: CASSVGGSGSQETQYL. CDR3 in DNA: TGTGCCAGCAGCGTCGGGGGTAGCGGGAGCCAAGAGACCCAGTACCTC.

The V and J genes are TRBV15 and TRBJ2-7; 9 bases agree with TRBD1. Trimming removed 0 bases from V and 1 base from J; junction bases left unmatched: 10. The CDR3 covers 18 residues. Per the germline V gene, CDR1 is LNHNV and CDR2 is YYDKDF (reference sequence). CDR3 coding DNA: TGTGCCACCAGCAGAGATTCGGGACAGGGCGCACCATCCTACGAGCAGTACTTC. Protein product: CATSRDSGQGAPSYEQYF.

The rearrangement links TRBV12-3 or TRBV12-4 to TRBJ2-3, with 11 bases fitting TRBD2. The V segment lost 5 bases and the J segment 0 bases; nucleotides outside the gene matches: 7. The CDR3 is 17 residues long. The CDR3 loop reads CASSPPTSGVSTDTQYF. As DNA, the CDR3 is TGTGCCAGCAGTCCTCCGACTAGCGGGGTTAGCACAGATACGCAGTATTTT.

This clonotype was seen more than once but under ten times. The chain joins TRBV4-2 to TRBJ2-7; D call uncertain. Germline assignment: CDR1 LGHNA and CDR2 YNFKEQ. This CDR3 region has 14 residues. V was clipped by 5 bases and J by 2 bases, with 13 bases between them. CDR3 loop: CASSVTHHAYEQYF. DNA for the CDR3: TGTGCCAGCAGCGTGACCCACCATGCCTACGAGCAGTACTTC.

This clonotype showed up just a few times. The chain joins TRBV10-3 to TRBJ1-1; D is possibly TRBD1 (5 bases). V was pared by 3 bases and J by 5 bases, with 22 bases between. The CDR3 consists of 17 residues. Per germline, CDR1 ENHRY and CDR2 SYGVKD. CDR3 region: CAISDTGTHLMGTEAFF. CDR3 DNA: TGTGCCATCAGTGACACTGGGACTCACCTCATGGGGACTGAAGCTTTCTTT.

A few counts support this clonotype. This chain joins TRBV7-9 and TRBJ1-1; D unclear. The CDR3 sequence is 16 residues long. Trimming stripped 0 bases from V and 4 bases from J, with 15 bases between. Germline CDR1 is SEHNR and CDR2 is FQNEAQ (reference sequence). CDR3 sequence (DNA): TGTGCCAGCAGCTTAGCGTTGACCGGGTTGAGCACTGAAGCTTTCTTT. Translation: CASSLALTGLSTEAFF.

This clonotype appeared a single time. The junction departs from the called germline gene at one end, perhaps through a read error. V and J are TRBV7-9 and TRBJ2-7; TRBD1 aligns across 8 bases. In germline, CDR1 is SEHNR, CDR2 FQNEAQ (reference sequence). The CDR3 has 14 residues. The CDR3 DNA is TGTGCCAGCGGCTTTTGGGACAGGCCCCACGAGCAGTACTTC. It translates to CASGFWDRPHEQYF.

This clonotype was seen more than once but under ten times. The chain joins TRBV9 to TRBJ1-1; TRBD1 agrees at 7 bases. The CDR3 is made up of 14 amino acids. V lost 4 bases, J lost 1 base, and 4 bases stayed unmatched. CDR1 SGDLS and CDR2 YYNGEE come from the germline V gene. The CDR3 here is CASSSRDRNTEAFF. The CDR3 nucleotides read TGTGCCAGCAGCTCAAGGGACAGGAACACTGAAGCTTTCTTT.

In this sample, this clonotype turned up a few times. The rearrangement joins TRBV27 to TRBJ1-5; 9 nucleotides agree with TRBD1. CDR1 and CDR2 from the germline V gene are MNHEY and SMNVEV (reference sequence). J was trimmed by 4 bases and V by 7 bases; bases with no gene match: 5. The CDR3 spans 14 residues. CDR3 amino acids: CASTWTGENQPQHF. CDR3 sequence (DNA): TGTGCCAGCACCTGGACAGGGGAAAATCAGCCCCAGCATTTT.

This clonotype was seen many times. This chain uses TRBV7-2 with TRBJ1-5, with 7 bases that match TRBD1. The CDR3 covers 16 residues. Germline V CDR1 and CDR2: SGHTA, FQGNSA. The junction had 6 bases not matched to a gene; V was cut back by 1 base and J by 3 bases. CDR3 residues: CASSLVGGSNNQPQHF. CDR3 sequence (DNA): TGTGCCAGCAGCTTAGTAGGGGGCAGTAACAATCAGCCCCAGCATTTT.

The genes are TRBV3-1 and TRBJ1-1; no clear D. V gave up 2 bases and J gave up 4 bases, with 5 bases separating them. The CDR3 loop spans 12 amino acids. CDR1 LGHDT and CDR2 YNNKEL come from the germline V gene (reference sequence). The CDR3 sequence is CASSQSLTEAFF. CDR3 nucleotide sequence: TGTGCCAGCAGCCAATCTCTCACTGAAGCTTTCTTT.

At least ten counts were recorded for this clonotype. This chain connects TRBV2 to TRBJ1-5; D not certain. Trimming removed 7 bases from V and 2 bases from J, with 12 bases in between. This CDR3 contains 14 residues. Germline lookup yields CDR1 SNHLY and CDR2 FYNNEI. This CDR3 is CASTPVRGNQPQHF. The CDR3 nucleotides read TGTGCCAGCACCCCGGTCCGGGGCAATCAGCCCCAGCATTTT.

The rearrangement uses TRBV20-1 and TRBJ1-1, with 8 positions matching TRBD1. In germline, CDR1 is DFQATT, CDR2 SNEGSKA (reference sequence). J was trimmed by 3 bases and V by 0 bases; bases with no gene match: 9. The CDR3 consists of 16 residues. CDR3 protein: CSARDPRRGLDTEAFF. The CDR3 nucleotides are TGCAGTGCTAGAGATCCGCGCAGGGGGCTTGACACTGAAGCTTTCTTT.

In this sample, this clonotype turned up a few times. This sequence joins TRBV7-6 and TRBJ2-7; 12 bases agree with TRBD1. With V trimmed by 1 base and J by 7 bases, 5 bases remained unmatched. The CDR3 covers 15 residues. Germline loops: CDR1 SGHVS, CDR2 FNYEAQ. The CDR3 loop is CASSLGGTGGEEQYF. CDR3 in DNA: TGTGCCAGCAGCTTAGGGGGGACAGGGGGCGAGGAGCAGTACTTC.

This rearrangement joins TRBV24-1 to TRBJ2-5, with 10 bases lining up with TRBD2. V shed 3 bases and J 4 bases; nucleotides not matched to a gene: 7. Germline V gene sequence: CDR1 KGHDR, CDR2 SFDVKD. The CDR3 extends over 16 amino acids. CDR3 in amino acids: CATSDTSGRALETQYF. CDR3 sequence (DNA): TGTGCCACCAGTGATACGAGCGGGAGGGCCTTAGAGACCCAGTACTTC.

Of note for this clonotype: The junction shows a germline mismatch at one end, possibly a read error. The V call is TRBV28, the J call TRBJ2-2, with a weak D call TRBD2 (5 bases). Germline loops: CDR1 MDHEN, CDR2 SYDVKM. CDR3 length: 17 amino acids. DNA for the CDR3: TGTGCCAGCAGTTCCCCACTCAAAGAACCCTTCACCGGGGAGCCGTTTTTT. Its protein product is CASSSPLKEPFTGEPFF. The full variable domain, with the rest looked up from reference TRBV28 and TRBJ2-2, is DVKVTQSSRYLVKRTGEKVFLECVQDMDHENMFWYRQDPGLGLRLIYFSYDVKMKEKGDIPEGYSVSREKKERFSLILESASTNQTSMYLCASSSPLKEPFTGEPFFGEGSRLTVL.

This clonotype was counted between two and nine times. This rearrangement joins TRBV5-1 to TRBJ2-6; D gene unclear. Trimming cost V 0 bases and J 3 bases, with 10 bases left between them. CDR3 length: 16 amino acids. Looked up from germline, CDR1 is SGHRS and CDR2 is YFSETQ. CDR3 DNA: TGCGCCAGCAGCTTGGCCCAAGGCTATGGGGCCAACGTCCTGACTTTC. Residues: CASSLAQGYGANVLTF.

This clonotype was recorded many times. J is TRBJ2-5 and V is TRBV2; TRBD1 aligns across 9 bases. Germline V CDR1 and CDR2: SNHLY, FYNNEI. This CDR3 is built from 17 residues. V dropped 5 bases and J dropped 2; count of bases not matched to a gene: 12. CDR3 in DNA: TGTGCCAGCAGTTACTTCGTAGGGGACAGGGAACAAGAGACCCAGTACTTC. Amino acid sequence: CASSYFVGDREQETQYF.

As for this clonotype: This likely traces to a read error, being one base from a far larger clone. This chain uses TRBV7-2 with TRBJ2-7; 8 bases fit TRBD2. CDR1 SGHTA and CDR2 FQGNSA come from the germline V gene. V shed 6 bases, J shed 6 bases, and the junction held 10 bases outside the gene matches. The CDR3 consists of 14 residues. This CDR3 reads CASSAGGGPLEQYF. The CDR3, as DNA: TGTGCCAGCAGTGCAGGCGGGGGGCCTCTCGAGCAGTACTTC. The entire variable domain, with the rest obtained from reference TRBV7-2 and TRBJ2-7, is as follows: GAGVSQSPSNKVTEKGKDVELRCDPISGHTALYWYRQSLGQGLEFLIYFQGNSAPDKSGLPSDRFSAERTGGSVSTLTIQRTQQEDSAVYLCASSAGGGPLEQYFGPGTRLTVT.

This clonotype was detected ten times or more. The genes are TRBV20-1 and TRBJ2-7; 11 bases agree with TRBD1. Germline CDR1 and CDR2: DFQATT and SNEGSKA (reference sequence). With V trimmed by 4 bases and J by 9 bases, 8 bases remained unmatched. This CDR3 is 13 amino acids long. CDR3 residues: CSATGQGGDRQYF. The DNA for the CDR3 is TGCAGTGCTACGGGACAGGGGGGGGATCGGCAGTACTTC.

This clonotype was seen ten or more times. The rearrangement links TRBV27 to TRBJ1-2; 8 bases fit TRBD1. Trimming at V came to 0 bases and at J to 4 bases, leaving 4 bases not matched to a gene. The CDR3 spans 15 residues. Looked up from germline, CDR1 is MNHEY and CDR2 is SMNVEV (reference sequence). The CDR3 region has the DNA TGTGCCAGCAGTTTATCGGACAGGGCCCTCTATGGCTACACCTTC. It encodes CASSLSDRALYGYTF.